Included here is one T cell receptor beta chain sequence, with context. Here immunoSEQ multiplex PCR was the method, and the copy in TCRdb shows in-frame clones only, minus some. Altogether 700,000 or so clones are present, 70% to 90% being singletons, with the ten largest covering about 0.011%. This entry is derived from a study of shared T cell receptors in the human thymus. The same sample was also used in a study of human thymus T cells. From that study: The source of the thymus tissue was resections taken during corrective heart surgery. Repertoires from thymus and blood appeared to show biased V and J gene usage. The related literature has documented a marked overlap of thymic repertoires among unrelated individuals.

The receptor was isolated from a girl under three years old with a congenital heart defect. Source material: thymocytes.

This CDR3 is CASSPQRGYTDTQYF. The CDR3 region has the DNA TGTGCCAGCTCACCACAGCGGGGGTACACAGATACGCAGTATTTT. The chain is built from TRBV18 and TRBJ2-3; 8 nucleotides match TRBD2. V gave up 1 base and J gave up 2 bases; unmatched junction bases: 2. The CDR3 contains 15 residues. Germline CDR1 KGHSH, CDR2 LQKENI.